These T cell receptor beta chains were read from a single sample in a study of blood T cells in healthy people across ages. TCRdb recomputed calls from the 5' RACE reads with MiXCR, one row per CDR3 protein. The sample carries about 1.8 million distinct CDR3 sequences, approximately 50% recorded once. The sample taken for sequencing was blood. These receptors were obtained from a woman in her forties in good health. CDR3s include the opening cysteine and the closing phenylalanine or tryptophan. Each record gives: J gene, clone size, D gene, V gene, CDR3 DNA, CDR3 protein. The D gene is left open where the match is weak. Where a row states a size, it is once, few, many or the class of an expanded clone; other rows omit it.

>TRBJ2-5|.|.|TRBV12-3/TRBV12-4
TGTGCCAGCAGTTGGATAGAAGAGACCCAGTACTTC
CASSWIEETQYF
>TRBJ2-1|.|TRBD2|TRBV13
TGTGCCAGCAGCTTACGGTTAGCGGGGGGATCGGATGAGCAGTTCTTC
CASSLRLAGGSDEQFF
>TRBJ2-1|.|TRBD2|TRBV5-1
TGCGCCAGCAGCCCCCTAGCGGGCCAATACAATGAGCAGTTCTTC
CASSPLAGQYNEQFF
>TRBJ2-1|few|.|TRBV12-3/TRBV12-4
TGTGCCAGCAGTCTTATCTCTAAGGACAATGAGCAGTTCTTC
CASSLISKDNEQFF
>TRBJ1-2|few|.|TRBV6-1
TGTGCCAGCAGTGAGGGTGACCCCTATGGCTACACCTTC
CASSEGDPYGYTF
>TRBJ2-5|.|TRBD2|TRBV5-1
TGCGCCAGCAGCTTGGGAGATAGCGGGGTAGGCCAAGAGACCCAGTACTTC
CASSLGDSGVGQETQYF
>TRBJ2-7|few|TRBD2|TRBV7-2
TGTGCCAGCAGCCAAAGACTAGCGGACTACGAGCAGTACTTC
CASSQRLADYEQYF
>TRBJ1-5|few|.|TRBV28
TGTGCCAGCAACTCAGGGGATCAGCCCCAGCATTTT
CASNSGDQPQHF
>TRBJ2-7|.|TRBD2|TRBV6-1
TGTGCCAGCAGCCTGCGGGGCACAGGGACTAGCGTTGCCTACGAGCAGTACTTC
CASSLRGTGTSVAYEQYF
>TRBJ2-7|few|TRBD2|TRBV6-1
TGTGCCATCTGGGGACTAGCGGGGGGTTCCTACGAGCAGTACTTC
CAIWGLAGGSYEQYF
>TRBJ2-1|.|.|TRBV29-1
TGCAGCGTTGATGACGGTCACCAAGAGACCCAGTTCTTC
CSVDDGHQETQFF
>TRBJ1-2|.|TRBD1|TRBV5-1
TGCGCCAGCAGCTTGGTCGGGACAGGCTCTGGCTACACCTTC
CASSLVGTGSGYTF
>TRBJ1-1|.|.|TRBV20-1
TGCAGTGCTCCCAGGGAGAACACTGAAGCTTTCTTT
CSAPRENTEAFF
>TRBJ2-1|.|.|TRBV28
TGTGCCAGCAGCCGAGGACCGAACTCCTACAATGAGCAGTTCTTC
CASSRGPNSYNEQFF